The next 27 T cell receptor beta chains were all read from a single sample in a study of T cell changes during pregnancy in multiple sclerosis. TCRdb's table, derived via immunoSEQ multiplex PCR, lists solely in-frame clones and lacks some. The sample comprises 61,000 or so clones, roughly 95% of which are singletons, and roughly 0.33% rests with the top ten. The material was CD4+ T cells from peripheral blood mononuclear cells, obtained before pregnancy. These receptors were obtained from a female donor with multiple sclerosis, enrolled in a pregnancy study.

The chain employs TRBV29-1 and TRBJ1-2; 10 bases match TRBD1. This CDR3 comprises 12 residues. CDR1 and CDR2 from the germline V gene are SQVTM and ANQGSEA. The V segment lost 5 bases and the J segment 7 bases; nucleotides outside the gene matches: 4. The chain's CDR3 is CSVLRTGGGYTF. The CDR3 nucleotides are TGCAGCGTTTTGAGGACAGGGGGTGGCTACACCTTC.

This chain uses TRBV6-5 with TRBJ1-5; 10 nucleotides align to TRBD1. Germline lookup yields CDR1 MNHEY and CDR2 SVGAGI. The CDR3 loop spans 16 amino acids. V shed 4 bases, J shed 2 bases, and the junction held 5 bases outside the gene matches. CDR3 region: CASSSRDRGGNQPQHF. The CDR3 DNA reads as TGTGCCAGCAGTTCTCGGGACAGGGGCGGCAATCAGCCCCAGCATTTT.

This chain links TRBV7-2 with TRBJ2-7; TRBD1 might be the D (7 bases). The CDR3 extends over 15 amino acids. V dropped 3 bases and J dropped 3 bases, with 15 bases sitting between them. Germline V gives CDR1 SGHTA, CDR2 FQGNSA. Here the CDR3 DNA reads TGTGCCAGCAGCTTTTCCCAGGGGGGTCTCTACGAGCAGTACTTC. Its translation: CASSFSQGGLYEQYF.

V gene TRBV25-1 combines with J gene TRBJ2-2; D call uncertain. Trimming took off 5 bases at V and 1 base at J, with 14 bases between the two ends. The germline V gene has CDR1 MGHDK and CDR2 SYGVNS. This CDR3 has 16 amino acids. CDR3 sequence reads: CASSPTFQRNTGELFF. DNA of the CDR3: TGTGCCAGCAGTCCTACCTTCCAGCGGAACACCGGGGAGCTGTTTTTT. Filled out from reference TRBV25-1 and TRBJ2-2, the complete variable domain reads EADIYQTPRYLVIGTGKKITLECSQTMGHDKMYWYQQDPGMELHLIHYSYGVNSTEKGDLSSESTVSRIRTEHFPLTLESARPSHTSQYLCASSPTFQRNTGELFFGEGSRLTVL.

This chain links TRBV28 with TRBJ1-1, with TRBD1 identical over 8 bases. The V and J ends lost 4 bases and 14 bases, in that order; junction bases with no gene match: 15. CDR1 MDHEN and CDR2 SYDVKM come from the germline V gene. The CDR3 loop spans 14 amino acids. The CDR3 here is CASSYDRGPRESFF. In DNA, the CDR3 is TGTGCCAGCAGTTACGACAGGGGACCAAGGGAGTCGTTCTTT.

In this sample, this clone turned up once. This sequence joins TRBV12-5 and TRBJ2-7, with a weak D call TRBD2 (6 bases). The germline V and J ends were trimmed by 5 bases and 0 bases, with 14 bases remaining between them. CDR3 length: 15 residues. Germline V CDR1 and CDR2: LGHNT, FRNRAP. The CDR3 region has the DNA TGTGCTAGTGGTACGGGGGACCCGAGCTCCTACGAGCAGTACTTC. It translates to CASGTGDPSSYEQYF.

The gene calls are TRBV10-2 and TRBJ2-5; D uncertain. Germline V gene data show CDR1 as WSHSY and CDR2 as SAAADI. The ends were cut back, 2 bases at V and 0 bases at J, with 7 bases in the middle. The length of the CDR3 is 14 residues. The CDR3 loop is CASSEDLYQETQYF. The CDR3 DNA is TGCGCCAGCAGTGAGGACTTGTACCAAGAGACCCAGTACTTC.

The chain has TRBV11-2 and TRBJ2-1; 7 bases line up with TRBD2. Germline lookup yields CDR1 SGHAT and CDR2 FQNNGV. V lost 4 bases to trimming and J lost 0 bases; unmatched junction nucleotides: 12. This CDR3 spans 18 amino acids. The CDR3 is CASSSPGRGSSSYNEQFF. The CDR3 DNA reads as TGTGCCAGCAGCTCCCCAGGGAGGGGAAGCAGCTCCTACAATGAGCAGTTCTTC. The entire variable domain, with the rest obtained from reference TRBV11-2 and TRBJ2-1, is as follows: EAGVAQSPRYKIIEKRQSVAFWCNPISGHATLYWYQQILGQGPKLLIQFQNNGVVDDSQLPKDRFSAERLKGVDSTLKIQPAKLEDSAVYLCASSSPGRGSSSYNEQFFGPGTRLTVL.

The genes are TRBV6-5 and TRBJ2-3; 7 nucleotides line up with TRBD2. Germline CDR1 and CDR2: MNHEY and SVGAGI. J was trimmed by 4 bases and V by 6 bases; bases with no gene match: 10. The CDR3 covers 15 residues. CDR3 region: CASSNREARADTQYF. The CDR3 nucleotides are TGTGCCAGCAGCAATCGGGAGGCCCGGGCAGATACGCAGTATTTT.

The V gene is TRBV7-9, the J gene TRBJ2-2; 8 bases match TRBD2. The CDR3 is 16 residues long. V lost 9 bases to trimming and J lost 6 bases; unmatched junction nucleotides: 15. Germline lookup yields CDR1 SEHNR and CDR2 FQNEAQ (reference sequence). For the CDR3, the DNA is TGTGCCAGTCCCGGGACTAGGACCCCGAGACCCGGGGAGCTGTTTTTT. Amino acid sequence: CASPGTRTPRPGELFF.

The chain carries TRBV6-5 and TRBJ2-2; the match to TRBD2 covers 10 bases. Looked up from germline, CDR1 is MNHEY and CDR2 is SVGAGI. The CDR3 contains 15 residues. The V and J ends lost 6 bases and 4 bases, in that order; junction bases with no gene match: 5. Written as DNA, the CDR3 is TGTGCCAGCAGCTCTAGCGGGAGCGTCACCGGGGAGCTGTTTTTT. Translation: CASSSSGSVTGELFF.

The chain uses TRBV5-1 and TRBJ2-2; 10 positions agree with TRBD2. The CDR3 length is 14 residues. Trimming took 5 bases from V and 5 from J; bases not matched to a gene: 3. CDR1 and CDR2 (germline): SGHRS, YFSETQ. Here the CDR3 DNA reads TGCGCCAGCAGTCTAGCGGGAGTTACCGGGGAGCTGTTTTTT. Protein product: CASSLAGVTGELFF.

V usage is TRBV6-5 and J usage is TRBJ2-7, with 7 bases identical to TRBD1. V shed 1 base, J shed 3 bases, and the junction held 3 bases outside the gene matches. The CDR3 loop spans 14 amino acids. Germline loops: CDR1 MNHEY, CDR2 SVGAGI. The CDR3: CASSYFDRVYEQYF. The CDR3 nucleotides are TGTGCCAGCAGTTACTTCGACAGGGTCTACGAGCAGTACTTC.

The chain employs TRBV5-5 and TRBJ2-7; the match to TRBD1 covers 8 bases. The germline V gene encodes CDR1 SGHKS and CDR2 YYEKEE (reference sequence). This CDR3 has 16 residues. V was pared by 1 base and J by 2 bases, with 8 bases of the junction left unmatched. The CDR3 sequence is CASSLIAGTGTYEQYF. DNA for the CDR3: TGTGCCAGCAGCTTGATAGCTGGGACAGGAACCTACGAGCAGTACTTC.

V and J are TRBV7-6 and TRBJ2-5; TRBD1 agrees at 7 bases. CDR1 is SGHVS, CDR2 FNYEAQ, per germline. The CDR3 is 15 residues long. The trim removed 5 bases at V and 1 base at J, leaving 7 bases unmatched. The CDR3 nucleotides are TGTGCCAGCAGCCAAAGGGGGCAGTTCCAAGAGACCCAGTACTTC. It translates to CASSQRGQFQETQYF.

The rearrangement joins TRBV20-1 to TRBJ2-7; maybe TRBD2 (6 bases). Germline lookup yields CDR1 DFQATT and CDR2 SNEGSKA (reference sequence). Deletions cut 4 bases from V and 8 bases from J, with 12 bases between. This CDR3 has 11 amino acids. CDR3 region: CSAKSGTQQYF. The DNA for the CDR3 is TGCAGTGCTAAGTCGGGGACTCAGCAGTACTTC.

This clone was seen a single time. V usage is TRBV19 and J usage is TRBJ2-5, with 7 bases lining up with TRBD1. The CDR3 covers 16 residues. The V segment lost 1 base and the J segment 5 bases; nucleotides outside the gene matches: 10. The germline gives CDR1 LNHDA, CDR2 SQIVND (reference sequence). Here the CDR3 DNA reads TGTGCCAGTAGTATAGGGAAACAGGGGTTCACGGAGACCCAGTACTTC. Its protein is CASSIGKQGFTETQYF.

CDR3: CASSRDYGGELFF. CDR3 coding DNA: TGTGCCAGCAGCCGCGACTACGGCGGGGAGCTGTTTTTT. The chain is built from TRBV7-3 and TRBJ2-2, with a tentative D call TRBD2 (5 bases). CDR3 length: 13 amino acids. Trimming shortened V by 5 bases and J by 7 bases, and 11 bases separated the two germline ends. Germline CDR1 and CDR2: SGHTA and FQGTGA. Full variable domain (remainder filled in from reference TRBV7-3 and TRBJ2-2): GAGVSQTPSNKVTEKGKYVELRCDPISGHTALYWYRQSLGQGPEFLIYFQGTGAADDSGLPNDRFFAVRPEGSVSTLKIQRTERGDSAVYLCASSRDYGGELFFGEGSRLTVL.

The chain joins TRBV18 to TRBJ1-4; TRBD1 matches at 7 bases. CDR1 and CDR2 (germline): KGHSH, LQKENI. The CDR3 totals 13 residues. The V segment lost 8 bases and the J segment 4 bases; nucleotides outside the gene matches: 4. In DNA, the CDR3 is TGTGCCAGCACTGACAGGGATAATGAAAAACTGTTTTTT. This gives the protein CASTDRDNEKLFF.

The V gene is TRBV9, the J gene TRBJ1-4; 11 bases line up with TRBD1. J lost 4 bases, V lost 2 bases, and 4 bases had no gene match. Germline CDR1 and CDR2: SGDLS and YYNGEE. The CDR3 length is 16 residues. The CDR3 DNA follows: TGTGCCAGCAGCGTCCGGACAGGGGGCATTAATGAAAAACTGTTTTTT. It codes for CASSVRTGGINEKLFF.

CDR3 bases: TGCGCCAGCAGCTTGGCTGGAGGGTCATCCTACGAGCAGTACTTC. It is translated as CASSLAGGSSYEQYF. The chain uses TRBV5-1 and TRBJ2-7, with D perhaps TRBD2 (6 bases). V gave up 0 bases and J gave up 1 base, with 11 bases separating them. The CDR3 consists of 15 residues. Germline V lookup: CDR1 SGHRS, CDR2 YFSETQ.

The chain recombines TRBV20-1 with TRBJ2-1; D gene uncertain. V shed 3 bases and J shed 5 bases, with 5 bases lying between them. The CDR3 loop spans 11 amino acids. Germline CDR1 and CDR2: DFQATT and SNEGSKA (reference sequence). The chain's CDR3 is CSASEDNEQFF. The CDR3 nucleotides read TGCAGTGCTAGTGAGGACAATGAGCAGTTCTTC.

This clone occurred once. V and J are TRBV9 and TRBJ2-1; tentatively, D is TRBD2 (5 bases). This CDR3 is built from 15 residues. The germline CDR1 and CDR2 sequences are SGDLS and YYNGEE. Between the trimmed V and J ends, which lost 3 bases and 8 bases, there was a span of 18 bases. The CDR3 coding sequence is TGTGCCAGCAGCGCTAGCATGAGAGGCCCCCATGAGCAGTTCTTC. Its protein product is CASSASMRGPHEQFF.

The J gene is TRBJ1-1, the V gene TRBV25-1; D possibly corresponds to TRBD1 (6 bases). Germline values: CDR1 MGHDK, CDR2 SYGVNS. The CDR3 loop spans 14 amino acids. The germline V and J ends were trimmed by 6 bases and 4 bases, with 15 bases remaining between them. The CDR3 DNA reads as TGTGCCAGCAGCCCACAGGGAGCCCGCACTGAAGCTTTCTTT. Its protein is CASSPQGARTEAFF. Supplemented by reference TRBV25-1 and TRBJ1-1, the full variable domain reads EADIYQTPRYLVIGTGKKITLECSQTMGHDKMYWYQQDPGMELHLIHYSYGVNSTEKGDLSSESTVSRIRTEHFPLTLESARPSHTSQYLCASSPQGARTEAFFGQGTRLTVV.

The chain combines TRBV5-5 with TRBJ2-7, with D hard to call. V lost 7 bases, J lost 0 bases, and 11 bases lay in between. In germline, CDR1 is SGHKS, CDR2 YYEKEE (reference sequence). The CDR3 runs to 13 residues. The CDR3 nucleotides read TGTGCCAGCCGAGGTCGGAGCTCCTACGAGCAGTACTTC. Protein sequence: CASRGRSSYEQYF.

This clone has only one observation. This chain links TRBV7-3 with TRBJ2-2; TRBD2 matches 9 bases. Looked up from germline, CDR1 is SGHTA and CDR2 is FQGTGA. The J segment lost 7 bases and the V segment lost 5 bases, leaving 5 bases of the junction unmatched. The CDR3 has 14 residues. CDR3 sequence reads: CASSPLAGHGELFF. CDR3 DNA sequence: TGTGCCAGCAGCCCCCTAGCGGGGCACGGGGAGCTGTTTTTT. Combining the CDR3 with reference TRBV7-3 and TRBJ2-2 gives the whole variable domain GAGVSQTPSNKVTEKGKYVELRCDPISGHTALYWYRQSLGQGPEFLIYFQGTGAADDSGLPNDRFFAVRPEGSVSTLKIQRTERGDSAVYLCASSPLAGHGELFFGEGSRLTVL.

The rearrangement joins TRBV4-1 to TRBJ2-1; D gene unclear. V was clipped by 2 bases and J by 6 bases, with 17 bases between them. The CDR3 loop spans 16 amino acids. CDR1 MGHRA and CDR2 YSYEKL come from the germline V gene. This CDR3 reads CASSQTTAIQFNEQFF. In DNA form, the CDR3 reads TGCGCCAGCAGCCAAACCACGGCCATACAGTTCAATGAGCAGTTCTTC.